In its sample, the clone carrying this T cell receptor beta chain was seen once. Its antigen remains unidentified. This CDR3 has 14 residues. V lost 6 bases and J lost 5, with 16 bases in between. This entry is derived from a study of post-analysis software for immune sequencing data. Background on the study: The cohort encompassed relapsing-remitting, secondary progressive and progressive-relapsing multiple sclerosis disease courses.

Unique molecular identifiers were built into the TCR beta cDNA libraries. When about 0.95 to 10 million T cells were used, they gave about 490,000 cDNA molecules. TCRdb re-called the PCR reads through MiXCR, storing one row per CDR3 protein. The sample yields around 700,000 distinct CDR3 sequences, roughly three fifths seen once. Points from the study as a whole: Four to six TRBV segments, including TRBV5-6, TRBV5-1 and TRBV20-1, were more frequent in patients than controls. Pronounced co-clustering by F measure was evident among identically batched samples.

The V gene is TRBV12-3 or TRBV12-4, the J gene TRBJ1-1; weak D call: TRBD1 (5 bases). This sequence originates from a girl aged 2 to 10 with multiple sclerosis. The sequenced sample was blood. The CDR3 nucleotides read TGTGCCAGCAGCCGGGTCAGGGAAGGTACTGAAGCTTTCTTT. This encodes CASSRVREGTEAFF.